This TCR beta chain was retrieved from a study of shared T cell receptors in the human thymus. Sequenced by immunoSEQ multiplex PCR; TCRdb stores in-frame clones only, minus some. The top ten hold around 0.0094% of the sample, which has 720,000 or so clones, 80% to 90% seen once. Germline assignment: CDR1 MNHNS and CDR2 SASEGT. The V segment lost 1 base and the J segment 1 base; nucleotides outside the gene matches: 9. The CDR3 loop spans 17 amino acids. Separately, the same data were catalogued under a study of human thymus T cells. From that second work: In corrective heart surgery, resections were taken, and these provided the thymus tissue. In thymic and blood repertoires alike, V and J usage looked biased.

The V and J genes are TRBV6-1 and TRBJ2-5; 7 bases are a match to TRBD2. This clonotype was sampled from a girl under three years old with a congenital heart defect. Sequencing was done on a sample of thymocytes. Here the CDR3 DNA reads TGTGCCAGCAGTGAAGTTTGGAGGGGAGGGCTCCAAGAGACCCAGTACTTC. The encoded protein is CASSEVWRGGLQETQYF.